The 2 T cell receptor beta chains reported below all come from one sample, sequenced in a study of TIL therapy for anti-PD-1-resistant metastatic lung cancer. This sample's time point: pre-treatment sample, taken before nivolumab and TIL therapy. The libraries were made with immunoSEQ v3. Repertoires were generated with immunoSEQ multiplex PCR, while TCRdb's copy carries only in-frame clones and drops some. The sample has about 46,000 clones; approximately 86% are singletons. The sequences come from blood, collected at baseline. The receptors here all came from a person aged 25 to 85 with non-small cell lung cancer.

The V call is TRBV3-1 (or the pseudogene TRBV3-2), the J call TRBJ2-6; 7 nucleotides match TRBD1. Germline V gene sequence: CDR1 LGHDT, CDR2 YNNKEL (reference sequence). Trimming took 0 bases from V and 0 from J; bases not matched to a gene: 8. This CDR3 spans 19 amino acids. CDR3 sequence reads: CASSQEPGTASSGANVLTF. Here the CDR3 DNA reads TGTGCCAGCAGCCAAGAGCCCGGGACAGCAAGCTCTGGGGCCAACGTCCTGACTTTC.

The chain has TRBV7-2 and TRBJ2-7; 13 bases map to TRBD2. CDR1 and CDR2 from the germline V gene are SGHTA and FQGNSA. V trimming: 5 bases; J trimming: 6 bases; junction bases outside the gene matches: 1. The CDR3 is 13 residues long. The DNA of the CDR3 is TGTGCCAGCAGCGGACTAGCGGGAGTCGAGCAGTACTTC. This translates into CASSGLAGVEQYF.